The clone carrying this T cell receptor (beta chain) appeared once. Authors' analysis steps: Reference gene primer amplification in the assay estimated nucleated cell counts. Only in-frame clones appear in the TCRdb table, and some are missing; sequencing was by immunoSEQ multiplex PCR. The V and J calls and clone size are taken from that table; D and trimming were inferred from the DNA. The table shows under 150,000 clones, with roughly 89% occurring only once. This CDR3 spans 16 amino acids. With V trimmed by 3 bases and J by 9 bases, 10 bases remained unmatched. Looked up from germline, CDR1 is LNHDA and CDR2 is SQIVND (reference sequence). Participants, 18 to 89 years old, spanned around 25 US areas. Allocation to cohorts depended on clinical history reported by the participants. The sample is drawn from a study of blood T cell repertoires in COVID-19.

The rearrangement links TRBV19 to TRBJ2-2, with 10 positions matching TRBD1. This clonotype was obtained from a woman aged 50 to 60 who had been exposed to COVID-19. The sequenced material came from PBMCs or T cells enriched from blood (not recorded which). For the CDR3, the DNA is TGTGCCAGTAGTATGAGGGGACAGGGGAATCCAAGGGAGCTGTTTTTT. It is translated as CASSMRGQGNPRELFF.